This TCR beta chain was recorded in a study of blood T cell repertoires in COVID-19. Whole-study context: PBMCs, B-cell-depleted T cells, or T cells were the source of the cDNA or gDNA that made up the material.

The V gene end was trimmed by 0 bases and the J gene end by 13 bases; junction bases not matched to a gene: 12. The CDR3 is 15 residues long. Looked up from germline, CDR1 is LNHNV and CDR2 is YYDKDF (reference sequence). Original processing notes: Using reference gene primer amplification, nucleated cell counts were estimated. Clones were read by immunoSEQ multiplex PCR, and TCRdb kept only the in-frame ones, dropping some. Clonal size and the V and J genes are those of that table, whereas D and trimming came from the DNA. In the table there are around 250,000 clones, roughly 86% of which are singletons.

The sequenced sample consisted of peripheral blood. This receptor was identified in a woman aged 65 to 85 with active or convalescent COVID-19. V usage is TRBV15 and J usage is TRBJ1-2; 9 nucleotides line up with TRBD1. Here the CDR3 reads CATSRDRGLQGAVTF. The CDR3, as DNA: TGTGCCACCAGCAGAGATAGGGGGTTACAGGGGGCAGTCACCTTC.